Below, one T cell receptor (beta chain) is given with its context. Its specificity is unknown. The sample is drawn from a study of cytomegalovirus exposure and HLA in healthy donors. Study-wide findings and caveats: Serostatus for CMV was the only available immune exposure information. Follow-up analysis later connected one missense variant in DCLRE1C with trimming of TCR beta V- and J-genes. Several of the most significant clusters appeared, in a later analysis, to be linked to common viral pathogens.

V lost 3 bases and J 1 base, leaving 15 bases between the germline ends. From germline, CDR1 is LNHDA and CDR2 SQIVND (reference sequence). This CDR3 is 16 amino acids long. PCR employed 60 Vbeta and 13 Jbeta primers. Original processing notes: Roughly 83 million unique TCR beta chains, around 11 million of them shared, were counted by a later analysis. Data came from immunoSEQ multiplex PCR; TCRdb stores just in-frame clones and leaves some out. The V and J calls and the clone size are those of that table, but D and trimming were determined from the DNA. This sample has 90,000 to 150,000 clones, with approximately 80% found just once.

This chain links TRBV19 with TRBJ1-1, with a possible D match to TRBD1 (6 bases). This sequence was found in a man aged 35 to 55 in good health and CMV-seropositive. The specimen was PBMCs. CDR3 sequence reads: CASSIFGGRGNTEAFF. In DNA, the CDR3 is TGTGCCAGTAGTATCTTTGGGGGCCGGGGGAACACTGAAGCTTTCTTT.